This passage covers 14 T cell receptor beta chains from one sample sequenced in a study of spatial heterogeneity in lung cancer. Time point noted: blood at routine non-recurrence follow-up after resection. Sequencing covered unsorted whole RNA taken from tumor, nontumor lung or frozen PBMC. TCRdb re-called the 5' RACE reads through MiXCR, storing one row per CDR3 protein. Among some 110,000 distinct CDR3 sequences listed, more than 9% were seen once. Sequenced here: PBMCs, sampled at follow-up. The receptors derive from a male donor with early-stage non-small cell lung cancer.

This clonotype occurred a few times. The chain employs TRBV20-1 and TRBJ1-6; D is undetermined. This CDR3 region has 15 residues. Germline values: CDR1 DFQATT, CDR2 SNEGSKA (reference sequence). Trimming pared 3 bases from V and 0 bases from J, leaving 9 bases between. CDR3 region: CSASGESSYNSPLHF. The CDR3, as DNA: TGCAGTGCTAGCGGCGAGAGCTCCTATAATTCACCCCTCCACTTT.

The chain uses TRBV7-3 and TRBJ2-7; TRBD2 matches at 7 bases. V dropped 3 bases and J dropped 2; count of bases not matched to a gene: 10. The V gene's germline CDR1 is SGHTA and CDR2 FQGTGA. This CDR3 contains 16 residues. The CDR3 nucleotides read TGTGCCAGCAGCTTCAACGACCTAGCGGTGGCCTACGAGCAGTACTTC. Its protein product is CASSFNDLAVAYEQYF. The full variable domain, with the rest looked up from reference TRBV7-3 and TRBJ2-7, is GAGVSQTPSNKVTEKGKYVELRCDPISGHTALYWYRQSLGQGPEFLIYFQGTGAADDSGLPNDRFFAVRPEGSVSTLKIQRTERGDSAVYLCASSFNDLAVAYEQYFGPGTRLTVT.

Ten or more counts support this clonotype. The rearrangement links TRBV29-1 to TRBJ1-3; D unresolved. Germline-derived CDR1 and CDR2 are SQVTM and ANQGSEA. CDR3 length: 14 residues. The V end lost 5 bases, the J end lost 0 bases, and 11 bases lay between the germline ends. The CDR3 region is CSVQLLNSGNTIYF. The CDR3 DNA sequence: TGCAGCGTTCAGTTGTTAAACTCTGGAAACACCATATATTTT.

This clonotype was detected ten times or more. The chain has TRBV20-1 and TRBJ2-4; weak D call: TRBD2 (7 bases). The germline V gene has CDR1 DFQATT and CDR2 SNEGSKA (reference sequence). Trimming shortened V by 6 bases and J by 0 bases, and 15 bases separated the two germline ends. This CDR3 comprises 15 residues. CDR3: CSAWGGLLAKNIQYF. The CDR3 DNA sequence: TGCAGTGCCTGGGGGGGCCTACTAGCCAAAAACATTCAGTACTTC.

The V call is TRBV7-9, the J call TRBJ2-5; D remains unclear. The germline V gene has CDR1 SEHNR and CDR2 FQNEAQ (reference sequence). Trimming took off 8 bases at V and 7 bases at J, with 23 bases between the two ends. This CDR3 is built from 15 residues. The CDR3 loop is CASALTGRQVLTQYF. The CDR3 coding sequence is TGTGCCAGCGCCTTAACCGGGCGGCAGGTGTTGACCCAGTACTTC.

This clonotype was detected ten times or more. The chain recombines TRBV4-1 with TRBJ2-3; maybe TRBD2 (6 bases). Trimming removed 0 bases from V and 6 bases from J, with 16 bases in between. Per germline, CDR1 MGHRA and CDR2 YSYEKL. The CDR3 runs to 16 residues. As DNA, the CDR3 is TGCGCCAGCAGCCAAGAGTGGGCGGGGCTTTCGGATACGCAGTATTTT. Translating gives CASSQEWAGLSDTQYF.

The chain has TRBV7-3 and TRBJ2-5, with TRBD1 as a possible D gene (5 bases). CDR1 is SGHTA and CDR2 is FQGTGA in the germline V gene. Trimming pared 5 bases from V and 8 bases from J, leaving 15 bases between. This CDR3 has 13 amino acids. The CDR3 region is CASSNRSSRTQYF. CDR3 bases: TGTGCCAGCAGCAACAGGTCCTCCAGAACCCAGTACTTC. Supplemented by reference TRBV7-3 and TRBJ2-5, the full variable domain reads GAGVSQTPSNKVTEKGKYVELRCDPISGHTALYWYRQSLGQGPEFLIYFQGTGAADDSGLPNDRFFAVRPEGSVSTLKIQRTERGDSAVYLCASSNRSSRTQYFGPGTRLLVL.

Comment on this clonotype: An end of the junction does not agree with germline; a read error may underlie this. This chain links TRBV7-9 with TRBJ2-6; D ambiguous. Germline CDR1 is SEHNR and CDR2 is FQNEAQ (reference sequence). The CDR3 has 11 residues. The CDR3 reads CASSFNDPSYF. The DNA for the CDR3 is TGTGCCAGCAGCTTCAACGATCCCTCGTATTTC.

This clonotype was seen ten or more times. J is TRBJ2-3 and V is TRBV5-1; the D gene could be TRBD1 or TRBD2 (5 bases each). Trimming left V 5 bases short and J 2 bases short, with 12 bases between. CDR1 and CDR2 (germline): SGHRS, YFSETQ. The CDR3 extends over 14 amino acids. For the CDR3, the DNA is TGCGCCAGCAGTTCACGGGGCATCACAGATACGCAGTATTTT. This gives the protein CASSSRGITDTQYF. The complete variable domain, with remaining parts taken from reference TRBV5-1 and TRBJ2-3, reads KAGVTQTPRYLIKTRGQQVTLSCSPISGHRSVSWYQQTPGQGLQFLFEYFSETQRNKGNFPGRFSGRQFSNSRSEMNVSTLELGDSALYLCASSSRGITDTQYFGPGTRLTVL.

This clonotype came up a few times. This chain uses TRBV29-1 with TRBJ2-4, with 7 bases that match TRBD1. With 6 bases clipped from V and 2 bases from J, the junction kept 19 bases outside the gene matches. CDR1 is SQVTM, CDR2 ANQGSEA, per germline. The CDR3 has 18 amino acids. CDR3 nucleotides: TGCAGCGTAGCCGGGACAGCCCCGGCCGGGTTATCCAAAAACATTCAGTACTTC. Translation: CSVAGTAPAGLSKNIQYF.

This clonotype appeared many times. The CDR3 here is CAGRAYTGELFF. In DNA form, the CDR3 reads TGTGCCGGGCGGGCCTACACCGGGGAGCTGTTTTTT. The rearrangement uses TRBV21-1 and TRBJ2-2; the table names TRBD2, a call not compared with the DNA. TRBV21-1 is listed as a pseudogene. The CDR3 is 12 residues long.

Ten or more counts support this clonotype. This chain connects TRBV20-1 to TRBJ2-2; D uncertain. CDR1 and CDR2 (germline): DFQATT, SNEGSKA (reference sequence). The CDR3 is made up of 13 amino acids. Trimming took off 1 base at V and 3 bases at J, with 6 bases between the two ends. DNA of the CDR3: TGCAGTGCTAGAGCCTCGTACACCGGGGAGCTGTTTTTT. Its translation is CSARASYTGELFF.

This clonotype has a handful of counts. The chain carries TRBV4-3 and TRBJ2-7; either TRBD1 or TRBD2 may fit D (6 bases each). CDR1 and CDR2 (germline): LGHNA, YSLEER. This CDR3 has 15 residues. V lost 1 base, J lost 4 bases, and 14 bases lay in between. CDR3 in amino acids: CASSQGTEGRYEQYF. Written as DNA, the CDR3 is TGCGCCAGCAGCCAAGGGACAGAGGGGAGGTACGAGCAGTACTTC.

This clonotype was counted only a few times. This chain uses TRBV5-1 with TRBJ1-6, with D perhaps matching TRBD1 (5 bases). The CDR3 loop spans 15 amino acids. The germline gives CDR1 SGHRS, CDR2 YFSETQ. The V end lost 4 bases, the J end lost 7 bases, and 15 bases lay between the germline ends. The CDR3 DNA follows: TGCGCCAGCAGCCTGCAGGGCGCGGGGAATTCACCCCTCCACTTT. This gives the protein CASSLQGAGNSPLHF.